The T cell receptor (beta chain) described here comes from a study of T cells after yellow fever vaccination. This clonotype was recorded at least ten times. TCRdb called the 5' RACE reads again in MiXCR, with one record for every CDR3 protein. Among around 330,000 distinct CDR3 sequences, around 3.9% were seen once, and the ten largest hold 23%. Per germline, CDR1 SEHNR and CDR2 FQNEAQ (reference sequence). The J segment lost 5 bases and the V segment lost 3 bases, leaving 4 bases of the junction unmatched. The CDR3 consists of 14 residues. J is TRBJ2-5 and V is TRBV7-9, with 9 nucleotides matching TRBD1. The sequences come from PBMCs, collected on the day of the yellow fever booster vaccination. The sequence derives from a man aged 18 to 29 who received the YFV17D yellow fever vaccine. CDR3: CASSFRTGAETQYF. The CDR3 DNA follows: TGTGCCAGCAGCTTCAGGACAGGGGCGGAGACCCAGTACTTC.